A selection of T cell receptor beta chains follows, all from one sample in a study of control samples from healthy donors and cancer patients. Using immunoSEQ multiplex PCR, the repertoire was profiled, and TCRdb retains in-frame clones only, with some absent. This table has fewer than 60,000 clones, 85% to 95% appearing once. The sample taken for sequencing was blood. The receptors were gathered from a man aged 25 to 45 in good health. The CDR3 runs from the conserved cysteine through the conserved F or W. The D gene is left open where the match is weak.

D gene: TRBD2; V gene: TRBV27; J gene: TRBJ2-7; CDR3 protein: CATQLAGSSYEQYF
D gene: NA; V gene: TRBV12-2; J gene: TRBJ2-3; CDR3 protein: CASRLAPEDSGRANPSTDTQYF
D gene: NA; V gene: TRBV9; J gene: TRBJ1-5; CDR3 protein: CASSPGGGGQPQHF
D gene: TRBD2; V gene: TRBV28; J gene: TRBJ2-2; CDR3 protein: CASRSHVAGGGDTGELFF
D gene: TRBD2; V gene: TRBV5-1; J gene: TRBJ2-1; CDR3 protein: CASSPGLTNEQFF
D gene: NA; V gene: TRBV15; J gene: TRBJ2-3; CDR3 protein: CATRVGGKITDTQYF
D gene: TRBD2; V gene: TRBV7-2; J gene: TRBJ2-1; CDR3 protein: CASSAGLAGTEQFF
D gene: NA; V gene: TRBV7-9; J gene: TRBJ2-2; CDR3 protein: CASSLARPGGTTGELFF
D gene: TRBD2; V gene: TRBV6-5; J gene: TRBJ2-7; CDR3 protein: CASSYLLAGTYEQYF
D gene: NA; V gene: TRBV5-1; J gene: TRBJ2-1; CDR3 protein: CASSLGLAYNEQFF
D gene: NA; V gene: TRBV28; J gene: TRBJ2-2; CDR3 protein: CASSLQTSYTGELFF
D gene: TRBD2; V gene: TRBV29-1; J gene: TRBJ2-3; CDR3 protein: CSVVGAGGEDTQYF
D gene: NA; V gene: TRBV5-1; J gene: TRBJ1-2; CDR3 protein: CASSLQDSSYGYTF
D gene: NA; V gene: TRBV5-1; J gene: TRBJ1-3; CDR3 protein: CASSLAGGQGNTIYF
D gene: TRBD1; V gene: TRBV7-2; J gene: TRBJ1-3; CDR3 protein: CASTKNLNRGGAGNTIYF
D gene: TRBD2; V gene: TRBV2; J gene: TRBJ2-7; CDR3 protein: CASSEGASGSHEQYF
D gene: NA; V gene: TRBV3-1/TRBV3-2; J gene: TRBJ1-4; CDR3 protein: CASSHRRGCSEKLFF
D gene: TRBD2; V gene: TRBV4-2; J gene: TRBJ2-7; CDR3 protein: CASSQEKNPGLAGNEQYF
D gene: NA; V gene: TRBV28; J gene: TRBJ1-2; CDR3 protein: CASSFAGTVANYGYTF
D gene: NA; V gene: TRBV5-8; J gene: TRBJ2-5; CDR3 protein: CASSLNGEETQYF
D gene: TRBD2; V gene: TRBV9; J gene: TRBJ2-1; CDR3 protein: CASSDTRTSGRFEQFF
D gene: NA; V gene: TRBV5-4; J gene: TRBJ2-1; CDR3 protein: CASSSPGDEQFF
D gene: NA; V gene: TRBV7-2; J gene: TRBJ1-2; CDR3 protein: CASSLASIWADGYTF
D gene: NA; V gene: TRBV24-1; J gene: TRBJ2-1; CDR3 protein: CATSDNPQKGLSSYNEQFF
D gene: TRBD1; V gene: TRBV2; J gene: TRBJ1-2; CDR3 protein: CASKDRGIDGYTF
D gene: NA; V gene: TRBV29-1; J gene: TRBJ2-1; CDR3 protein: CSVVVASRSYNEQFF
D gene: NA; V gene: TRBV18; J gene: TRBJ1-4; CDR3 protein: CASSQGEQRPFF
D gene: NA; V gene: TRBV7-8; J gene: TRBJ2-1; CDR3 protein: CASSLDHRQGHEQFF
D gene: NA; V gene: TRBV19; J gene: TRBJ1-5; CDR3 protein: CASSIDLTDYQPQHF
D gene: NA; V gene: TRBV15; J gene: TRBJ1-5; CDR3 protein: CATSSPPGGASSNQPQHF
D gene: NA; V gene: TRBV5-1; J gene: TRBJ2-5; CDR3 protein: CASSLSLLTRDNPETQYF
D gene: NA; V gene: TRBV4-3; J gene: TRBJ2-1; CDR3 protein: CASSQVGTDNEQFF
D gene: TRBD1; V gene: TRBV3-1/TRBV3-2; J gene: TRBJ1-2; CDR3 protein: CASSRDRVTNGYTF
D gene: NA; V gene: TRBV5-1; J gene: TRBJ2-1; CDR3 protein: CASSLAGSSLYNEQFF
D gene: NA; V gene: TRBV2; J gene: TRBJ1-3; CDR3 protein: CASSGDGGSGNTIYF
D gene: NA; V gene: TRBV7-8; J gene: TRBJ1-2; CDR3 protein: CASSLSRRTDGARSGYTF
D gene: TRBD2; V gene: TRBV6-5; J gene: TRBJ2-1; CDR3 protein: CASSYGGDEQFF
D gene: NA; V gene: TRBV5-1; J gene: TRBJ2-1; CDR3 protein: CASSPLWSSPREINNEQFF
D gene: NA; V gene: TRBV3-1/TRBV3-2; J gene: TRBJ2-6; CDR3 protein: CASSQRDSGANVLTF
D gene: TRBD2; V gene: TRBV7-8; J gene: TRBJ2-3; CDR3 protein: CASSLGAPGLAGVDTQYF
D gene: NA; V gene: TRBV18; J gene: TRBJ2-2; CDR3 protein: CASSPATSLTGELFF
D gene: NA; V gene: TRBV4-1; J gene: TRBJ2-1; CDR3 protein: CASSQDMNSYNEQFF
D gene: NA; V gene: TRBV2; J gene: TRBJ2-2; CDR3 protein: CASSVSGLGTGELFF
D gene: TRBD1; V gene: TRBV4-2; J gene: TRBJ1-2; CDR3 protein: CASSQDPGQGVDGYTF